A selection of T cell receptor beta chains follows, all from one sample in a study of blood T cell repertoires in COVID-19. Libraries were prepared by immunoSEQ multiplex PCR; TCRdb keeps only in-frame clonotypes and omits some of them. Of roughly 300,000 clones listed, more than 70% were seen once; the top ten hold about 1.2%. Sequencing was performed on peripheral blood. These receptors all come from a woman aged 50 to 60 with acute or convalescent COVID-19. Both conserved end residues are part of each CDR3. Each record gives: J gene, D gene, clone size, V gene, CDR3 protein, CDR3 DNA. A D gene is named only where the DNA matches it firmly. Size is stated for part of the rows, as once, few or many counts, or as a class when the clone is expanded.

TRBJ2-3,-,-,TRBV6-5,CASSYSGSLADTQYF,TGTGCCAGCAGTTACTCGGGCAGCTTGGCAGATACGCAGTATTTT
TRBJ1-1,-,few,TRBV7-2,CASSLVRNTEAFF,TGTGCCAGCAGCTTAGTGAGGAACACTGAAGCTTTCTTT
TRBJ2-1,TRBD1,-,TRBV5-4,CASSLGQEWEFF,TGTGCCAGCAGCTTAGGACAGGAATGGGAGTTCTTC
TRBJ2-5,TRBD1,-,TRBV24-1,CATSSNTGQGGQETQYF,TGTGCCACCAGTTCTAACACGGGACAGGGGGGACAAGAGACCCAGTACTTC
TRBJ1-1,-,-,TRBV13,CASSLAGLPHTEAFF,TGTGCCAGCAGCTTAGCTGGCTTACCCCACACTGAAGCTTTCTTT
TRBJ2-3,TRBD2,-,TRBV19,CATQGLPTDTQYF,TGTGCCACCCAGGGACTACCGACAGATACGCAGTATTTT
TRBJ1-2,-,-,TRBV2,CASSENLAIGQGYGYTF,TGTGCCAGCAGTGAAAATTTGGCAATTGGGCAGGGCTATGGCTACACCTTC
TRBJ2-1,-,-,TRBV12-3/TRBV12-4,CASSLTDEQFF,TGTGCCAGCAGCCTTACGGATGAGCAGTTCTTC
TRBJ1-2,-,-,TRBV7-9,CASSSSGGYTF,TGTGCCAGCAGCTCCTCCGGTGGCTACACCTTC
TRBJ1-1,-,-,TRBV3-1/TRBV3-2,CASSQGVASAEAFF,TGTGCCAGCAGCCAAGGGGTGGCTAGCGCTGAAGCTTTCTTT
TRBJ2-2,TRBD1,-,TRBV19,CASTPNSLDRVVHTGELFF,TGTGCCAGTACCCCCAATTCCCTCGACAGGGTGGTTCACACCGGGGAGCTGTTTTTT
TRBJ1-2,-,-,TRBV3-1/TRBV3-2,CASSRGSVGLYGYTF,TGTGCCAGCAGCCGAGGGTCGGTAGGTCTGTATGGCTACACCTTC
TRBJ2-2,-,-,TRBV10-1,CASSESRLNTGELFF,TGCGCCAGCAGTGAGAGTAGACTCAACACCGGGGAGCTGTTTTTT
TRBJ1-2,TRBD1,-,TRBV6-5,CASSRDSYYGYTF,TGTGCCAGCAGTCGGGACAGTTACTATGGCTACACCTTC
TRBJ1-1,-,-,TRBV3-1/TRBV3-2,CASRQDTRAFF,TGTGCCAGCAGACAGGACACCCGGGCTTTCTTT
TRBJ1-1,TRBD1,-,TRBV7-8,CASSPKGANTEAFF,TGTGCCAGCAGCCCCAAGGGGGCAAACACTGAAGCTTTCTTT
TRBJ1-2,-,-,TRBV28,CASLLGASYGYTF,TGTGCCAGCCTGTTAGGGGCGAGCTATGGCTACACCTTC
TRBJ2-1,-,-,TRBV27,CASSLRRAWYNEQFF,TGTGCCAGCAGTTTAAGGAGGGCCTGGTACAATGAGCAGTTCTTC